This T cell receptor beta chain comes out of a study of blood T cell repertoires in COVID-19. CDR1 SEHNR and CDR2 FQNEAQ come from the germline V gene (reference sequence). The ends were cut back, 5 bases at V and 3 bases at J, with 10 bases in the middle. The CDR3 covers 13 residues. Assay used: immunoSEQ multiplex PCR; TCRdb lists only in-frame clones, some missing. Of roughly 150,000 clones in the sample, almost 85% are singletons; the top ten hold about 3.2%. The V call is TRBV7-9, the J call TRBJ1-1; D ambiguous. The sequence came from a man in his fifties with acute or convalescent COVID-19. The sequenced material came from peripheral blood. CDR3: CASSPTEDTEAFF. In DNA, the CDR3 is TGTGCCAGCAGCCCCACTGAGGACACTGAAGCTTTCTTT.